This entry describes one T cell receptor (beta chain). What this receptor recognizes is not known. Per-base qualities were not stored, and no clone one base away is much larger. The library was made by the immunoSEQ multiplex PCR assay. To provide template for TCR sequencing, every sample had RNA extracted and reverse transcribed into cDNA. SuperScript III was used to make first-strand cDNA, primed with a 2:1 mix of oligo-dT and random hexamers. Amplification bias was assessed with a synthetic immune receptor repertoire, and residual bias was removed computationally. Turning to the authors' computational methods: Raw reads were preprocessed for error removal, and CDR3 was defined according to IMGT conventions as running from the conserved cysteine to phenylalanine. To get clonality, Shannon entropy was normalized by log2 of the number of productive unique TCRs and the result was subtracted from 1. Whether each scalp clone was CD4 or CD8 was inferred by checking scalp TCRbeta sequences against the CD4 and CD8 repertoires from sorted blood. The table comes from immuneACCESS by way of TCRdb, which keeps in-frame sequences with V and J called. Part of the clones is missing from these tables; in studies checked, under half for an unresolved V gene and the rest for unknown reasons. The DNA was the basis for D and trimming; V, J and clone size are from that table. The sample profile shows 64,000 or so clones; 46% of them were found once. The ten largest account for just over 20% of the sample.

Explained via the paper, the treatment or condition label denotes: oral pan-JAK inhibitor, 5-10 mg twice daily. Lesional scalp punch biopsies and peripheral blood were collected from alopecia areata patients. After PBMCs were isolated by density centrifugation and stained for CD3, CD4 and CD8, a FACSAria was used to sort CD4+ and CD8+ T cells. The sample belongs to a study of CD8+ T cells in alopecia areata (dated by TCRdb to 2016 to 2018). Looking at the study overall: The treated patients, all with moderate-to-severe alopecia areata, were enrolled in an open-label pilot trial of oral tofacitinib given at 5 to 10 mg twice daily. Tofacitinib was given for 6 to 18 months, followed by 6 months of follow-up off drug to assess delayed response and recurrence. For the treated patients, the SALT score, which quantifies what percentage of scalp surface area is affected, served as the measure of disease severity. To study T cell clonal expansion in alopecia areata, the researchers applied high-throughput TCRbeta sequencing to both the C3H/HeJ mouse model and human patients. Human TCRbeta sequencing covered scalp tissue and sorted CD4+ and CD8+ peripheral blood T cells from patchy and totalis/universalis alopecia areata patients and healthy controls. Biopsies were taken from tofacitinib-treated patients at baseline and at 4 and 24 weeks of treatment, and a later scalp biopsy was taken in several of the tofacitinib-treated patients. Clonality in the scalp was compared among normal scalp (n=4), patchy alopecia areata scalp (n=8), and alopecia totalis/universalis scalp (n=8). RNA was extracted with the PAXgene miRNA kit for fixed scalp, the miRNeasy kit for PBMCs, and the RNeasy kit for mouse skin. TCRbeta CDR3 regions were amplified by immunoSEQ multiplex PCR using 35 Vbeta forward and 13 Jbeta reverse primers.

What the work shows at the level of the full study, not this receptor alone: Unlike mouse skin, where gammadelta T cells dominate, normal human skin contains resident alphabeta T cells that get sequenced too, which complicates analysis of the scalp TCR repertoire. Scalp clonality and the number of expanded CD8+ clones among the top 100 scalp clones were significantly decreased by tofacitinib. Compared with mice, TCR sequences shared between patients were less clear, possibly partly because of HLA diversity across the patient population. Many expanded lesional clones persisted in scalp and blood during tofacitinib treatment, which may partly explain relapse after stopping treatment. Compared with normal scalp, lesional scalp, particularly in alopecia totalis/universalis, had higher clonality and more expanded CD8+ clones, which suggests antigenic drive. The treated cohort was small, with a single nonresponder, so links between baseline CD8+ expansion and response need larger studies.

The CDR3 runs 14 residues from the cysteine to the phenylalanine. The kept DNA is CDR3 alone, 42 bases in frame from the first base. The germline V gene provides CDR1 SQVTM and CDR2 ANQGSEA. Trimming removed 2 bases from V and 5 bases from J, leaving 12 bases between the germline ends. The chain joins TRBV29-1 to TRBJ2-2; perhaps TRBD2 is the D gene, with 6 bases matching. The starting material was CD8+ T cells sorted from blood, obtained at roughly week 36, from a patient treated with tofacitinib. The receptor was isolated from a human donor with alopecia areata. In nucleotides, the sequence is TGCAGCGTTGAATCCGGGAGAAGTACCGGGGAGCTGTTTTTT. Its protein product is CSVESGRSTGELFF.